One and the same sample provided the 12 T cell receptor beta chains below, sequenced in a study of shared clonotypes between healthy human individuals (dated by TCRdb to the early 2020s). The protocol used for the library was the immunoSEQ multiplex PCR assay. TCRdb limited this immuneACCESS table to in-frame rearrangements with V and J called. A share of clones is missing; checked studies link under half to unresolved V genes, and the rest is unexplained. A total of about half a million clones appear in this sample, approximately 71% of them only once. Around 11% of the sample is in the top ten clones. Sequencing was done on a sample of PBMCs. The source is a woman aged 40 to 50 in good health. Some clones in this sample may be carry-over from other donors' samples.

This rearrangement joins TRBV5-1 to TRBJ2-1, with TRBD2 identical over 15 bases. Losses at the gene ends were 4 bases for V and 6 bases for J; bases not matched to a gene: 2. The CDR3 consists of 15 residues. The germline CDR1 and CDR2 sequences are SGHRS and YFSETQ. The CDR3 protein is CASSRTSGRGNEQFF. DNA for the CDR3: TGCGCCAGCAGCCGGACTAGCGGGAGGGGCAATGAGCAGTTCTTC.

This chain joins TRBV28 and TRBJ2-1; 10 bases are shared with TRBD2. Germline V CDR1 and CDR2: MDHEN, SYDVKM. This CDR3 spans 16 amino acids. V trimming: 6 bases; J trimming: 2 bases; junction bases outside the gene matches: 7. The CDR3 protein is CASRASGSPTYNEQFF. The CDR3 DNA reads TGTGCCAGCAGGGCTAGCGGGAGTCCAACCTACAATGAGCAGTTCTTC.

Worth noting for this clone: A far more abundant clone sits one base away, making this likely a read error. This CDR3 is CANSLRARGLAGVEQYF. CDR3 sequence (DNA): TGTGCCAACAGCCTCCGAGCTCGGGGACTAGCGGGAGTAGAGCAGTACTTC. The chain is built from TRBV7-2 and TRBJ2-7, with 14 nucleotides matching TRBD2. CDR3 length: 17 amino acids. CDR1 and CDR2 (germline): SGHTA, FQGNSA.

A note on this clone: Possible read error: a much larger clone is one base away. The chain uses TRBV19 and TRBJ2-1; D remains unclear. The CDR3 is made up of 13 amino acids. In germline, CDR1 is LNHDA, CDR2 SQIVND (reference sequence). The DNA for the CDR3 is TGTGCCAGTAGTAACTACGTCTACGATGAGCAGTTCTTC. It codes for CASSNYVYDEQFF.

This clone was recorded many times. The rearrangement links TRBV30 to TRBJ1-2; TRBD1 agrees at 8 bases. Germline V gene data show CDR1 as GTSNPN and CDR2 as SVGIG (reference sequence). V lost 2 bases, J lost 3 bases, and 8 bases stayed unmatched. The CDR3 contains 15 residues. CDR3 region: CAWSSTGADYYGYTF. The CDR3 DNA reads TGTGCCTGGAGTTCGACAGGGGCTGACTACTATGGCTACACCTTC.

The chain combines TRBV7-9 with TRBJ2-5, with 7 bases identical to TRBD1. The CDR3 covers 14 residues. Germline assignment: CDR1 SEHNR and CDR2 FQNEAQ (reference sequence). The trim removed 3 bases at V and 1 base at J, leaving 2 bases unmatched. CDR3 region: CASSLRTGQETQYF. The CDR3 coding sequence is TGTGCCAGCAGCTTGAGGACAGGCCAAGAGACCCAGTACTTC.

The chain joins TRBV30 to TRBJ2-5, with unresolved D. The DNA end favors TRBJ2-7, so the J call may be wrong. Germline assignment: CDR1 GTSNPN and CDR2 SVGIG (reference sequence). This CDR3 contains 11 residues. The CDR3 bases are TGTGCCTGGGGTAGCTCCTACGAGCAGTACTTC. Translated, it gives CAWGSSYEQYF.

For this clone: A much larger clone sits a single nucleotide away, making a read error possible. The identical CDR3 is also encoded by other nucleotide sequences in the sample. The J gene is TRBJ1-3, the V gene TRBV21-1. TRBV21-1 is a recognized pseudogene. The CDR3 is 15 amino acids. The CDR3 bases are TGTGCCAGCAGCAAACCCCGAGGGGTGGGAAACACCATATATTTT. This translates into CASSKPRGVGNTIYF.

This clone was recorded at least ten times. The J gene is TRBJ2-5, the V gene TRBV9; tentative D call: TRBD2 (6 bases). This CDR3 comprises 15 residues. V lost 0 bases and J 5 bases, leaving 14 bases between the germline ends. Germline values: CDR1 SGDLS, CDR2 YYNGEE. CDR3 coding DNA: TGTGCCAGCAGCGTAGGGGGCGGGATGATGGAGACCCAGTACTTC. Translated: CASSVGGGMMETQYF.

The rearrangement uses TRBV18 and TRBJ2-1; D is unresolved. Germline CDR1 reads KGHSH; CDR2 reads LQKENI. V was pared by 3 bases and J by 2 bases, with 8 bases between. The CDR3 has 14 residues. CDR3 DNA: TGTGCCAGCTCACCTCCGGCTACCTACAATGAGCAGTTCTTC. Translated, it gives CASSPPATYNEQFF. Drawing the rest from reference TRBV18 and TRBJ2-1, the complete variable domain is NAGVMQNPRHLVRRRGQEARLRCSPMKGHSHVYWYRQLPEEGLKFMVYLQKENIIDESGMPKERFSAEFPKEGPSILRIQQVVRGDSAAYFCASSPPATYNEQFFGPGTRLTVL.

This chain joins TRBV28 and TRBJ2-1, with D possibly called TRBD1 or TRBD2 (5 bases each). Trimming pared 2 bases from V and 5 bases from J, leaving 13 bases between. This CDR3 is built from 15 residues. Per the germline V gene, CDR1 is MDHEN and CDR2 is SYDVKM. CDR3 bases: TGTGCCAGCAGTTTAAACCCAGGGAGTCACAATGAGCAGTTCTTC. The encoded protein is CASSLNPGSHNEQFF.

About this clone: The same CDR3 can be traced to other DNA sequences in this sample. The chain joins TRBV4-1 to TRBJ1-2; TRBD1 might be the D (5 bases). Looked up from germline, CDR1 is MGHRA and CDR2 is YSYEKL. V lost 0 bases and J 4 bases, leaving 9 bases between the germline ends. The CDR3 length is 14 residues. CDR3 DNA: TGCGCCAGCAGCCAAGACGGGGGGGGCTATGGCTACACCTTC. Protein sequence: CASSQDGGGYGYTF.